This TCR beta chain was retrieved from a study of T cells after posttransplantation cyclophosphamide (dated by TCRdb to the mid-2010s). Background for the entire study: Using TRB sequencing, the study followed how the T cell repertoire rebuilt after myeloablative bone marrow transplantation with posttransplantation cyclophosphamide given as GVHD prophylaxis. Samples from around 40 PTCy-treated patients and approximately 15 related bone marrow donors of those patients were subjected to antigen receptor sequencing. In 3 patients, TRB sequencing was also performed on up to roughly 3 more blood samples taken 2 to 5.2 years after transplant, and in a handful of patients, pretransplant blood was also TRB-sequenced. TRB sequencing was performed on blood from all 30 or so PTCy patients with 1-year posttransplant specimens. Public TRB sequences were searched against a database of over 3,600 sequences associated with responses to pathogens, tumor antigens, self-antigens and alloantigens. Because TRA and TRB clonality were tightly correlated in 9 samples, subsequent TCR analyses were focused on TRB only.

Genomic DNA was used for TRB sequencing, which was performed with the immunoSEQ assay at survey resolution or with the hsTCRB kit. The authors' pipeline ran thus. The immunoSEQ software was used for initial read processing, and the LymphoSeq R package was used for repertoire analyses. Clonality was computed as 1 minus normalized Shannon entropy; Gini coefficient was also calculated for each TRB dataset. Phenotypes of unsorted samples were inferred by mapping TRB sequences from sorted subsets of the recipient or donor onto the same recipient's unsorted samples. As stored in TCRdb, this immuneACCESS dataset retains in-frame rearrangements with V and J assigned. A fraction of the clones does not appear; measured against another copy, unresolved V genes explain less than half of the discrepancy, and the remainder lacks a known reason. The DNA was the basis for D and trimming; V, J and clone size are from that table. The sample table shows fewer than 2,000 clones, and 67% are seen once. The top ten clones comprise roughly 36% of the sample.

After removal of 6 bases from V and 7 bases from J, the junction retains 14 bases not matched to a gene. CDR1 is given as SGHAT and CDR2 as FQNNGV, both from the germline V gene. The CDR3 measures 16 amino acids from cysteine to phenylalanine. The read is trimmed to its CDR3 DNA, 48 bases read in frame from base 1. The intended sense of this specimen's treatment or condition label: high-dose cyclophosphamide on days +3 and +4 as single-agent GVHD prophylaxis. PTCy patients received busulfan and fludarabine conditioning, a related or unrelated marrow graft, and cyclophosphamide on days +3 and +4. The PTCy-treated patients were enrolled in a prospective multi-institutional clinical trial. Mononuclear cells from peripheral blood and bone marrow were separated by Ficoll-Hypaque density centrifugation and then cryopreserved. FACS on a FACSAria II was used to sort CD4+ and CD8+ T cells, including the naive and memory subsets.

What the work shows at the level of the full study, not this receptor alone: The TRB repertoires of T cells infiltrating skin or GI tract showed only limited overlap with the TRB repertoires of T cells in blood. At 1-2 months, donor-recipient similarity was low but rose over the first year, and the later blood repertoires were often dominated by donor CD8+ memory clones. Across 45 or so patients, TRB clonality was highly associated with recipient CMV seropositivity and CMV reactivation, and PTCy diversity was similar to diversity in CNI/methotrexate controls.

About this clone: Its antigen remains undetermined. No much larger clone exists at a distance of one base, and base qualities are not known.

This specimen was CD8+ T cells sorted from PBMCs, taken after allogeneic stem cell transplant with posttransplant cyclophosphamide. The receptor was derived from a male patient aged 25-45 years who received an allogeneic stem cell transplant from a related donor, was CMV-positive, and had acute GVHD only. Some T cells seen after a transplant may have their origin in the graft donor. This chain is built from TRBV11-2 and TRBJ2-2, with TRBD1 identical over 7 junction bases. The CDR3 region has the sequence CASRVQGYPRDGELFF. The DNA sequence follows: TGTGCCAGCAGAGTACAGGGGTACCCCCGAGACGGGGAGCTGTTTTTT.